The rows below give T cell receptor beta chains drawn from one sample of a study of PD-L1 blockade in urothelial cancer. The assay was immunoSEQ multiplex PCR, and TCRdb's table has in-frame clones only and misses some. The table records about 74,000 clones, 85% to 90% of them present only once. The specimen was PBMCs, collected around atezolizumab (anti-PD-L1) treatment. These receptors were obtained from a man between 65 and 85 years old with urothelial cancer. Both conserved end residues are part of each CDR3.

V: TRBV7-9; CDR3: CASSLGGGFPYEQYF
V: TRBV7-9; CDR3: CASRGRVNTEAFF
V: TRBV2; CDR3: CASSLTGFSLSGANVLTF
V: TRBV15; CDR3: CATSRDYSFGEQFF
V: TRBV28; CDR3: CASSGGGGYTF
V: TRBV11-2; CDR3: CASSPSYEQFF
V: TRBV7-2; CDR3: CASSQRTGARETQYF
V: TRBV5-4; CDR3: CASRQSGGGSTEAFF
V: TRBV5-1; CDR3: CASSLGTGGPVGANVLTF
V: TRBV5-8; CDR3: CASSPSYEQYF
V: TRBV10-3; CDR3: CATTLAGGPGDTQYF
V: TRBV9; CDR3: CASSVVGGGIGRGTGELFF
V: TRBV2; CDR3: CASSDILLAGGPDTQYF
V: TRBV6-5; CDR3: CASTRAGGETQYF
V: TRBV29-1; CDR3: CSALGDGGYGYTF
V: TRBV7-8; CDR3: CASSSRTGATGELFF
V: TRBV6-1; CDR3: CASTRGSQETQYF
V: TRBV5-1; CDR3: CASSLSDRVDEKLFF
V: TRBV29-1; CDR3: CSGSDRNPTDTQYF
V: TRBV7-2; CDR3: CASSLRQGGQPQHF
V: TRBV7-8; CDR3: CASSPPREETQYF
V: TRBV28; CDR3: CASSLEQLNTEAFF
V: TRBV27; CDR3: CASSWRQGFHEQYF
V: TRBV19; CDR3: CASSIQGNYGYTF
V: TRBV2; CDR3: CASRTGTGTYEQYF
V: TRBV6-6; CDR3: CASSRDTQYF
V: TRBV7-9; CDR3: CASSHDRGRETQYF
V: TRBV10-3; CDR3: CAISDEAGANEQFF
V: TRBV12-5; CDR3: CASGLTLGQVINQPQHF